This T cell receptor beta chain emerged from a study of cytomegalovirus exposure and HLA in healthy donors. General study findings and limits: The later analysis indicated that the majority of CMV-associated TCR beta chains appeared HLA-restricted. As a later analysis showed, a missense DCLRE1C variant was linked to trimming of TCR beta V- and J-genes.

Note on this clone: Antigen specificity is unknown.

Healthy people donating bone marrow made up the donors. Unrecorded immune exposure was likely among donors, who were nominally healthy when sampled. The V end lost 5 bases, the J end lost 1 base, and 8 bases lay between the germline ends. Germline-derived CDR1 and CDR2 are KGHSH and LQKENI. This CDR3 is 13 amino acids long. The study ran its PCR with 60 Vbeta and 13 Jbeta primers. Assay used: immunoSEQ multiplex PCR; TCRdb lists only in-frame clones, some missing. The data contain over 85,000 clones, around 86% of them singletons. The chain joins TRBV18 to TRBJ1-1; the D gene is possibly TRBD1 (5 bases). Input material: PBMCs. The receptor's source is a female donor in good health and CMV-seropositive. The CDR3 here is CASSGARNTEAFF. The CDR3 DNA follows: TGTGCCAGCTCAGGGGCCCGGAACACTGAAGCTTTCTTT. The variable domain in full, with the rest retrieved from reference TRBV18 and TRBJ1-1, is NAGVMQNPRHLVRRRGQEARLRCSPMKGHSHVYWYRQLPEEGLKFMVYLQKENIIDESGMPKERFSAEFPKEGPSILRIQQVVRGDSAAYFCASSGARNTEAFFGQGTRLTVV.